The rows below give T cell receptor beta chains drawn from one sample of a study of blood T cell repertoires in COVID-19. Profiling relied on immunoSEQ multiplex PCR, and the TCRdb table lists in-frame clones only, not all of them. The sample consists of around 290,000 clones, 75% to 95% of them appearing once. Sequenced: PBMCs or T cells enriched from blood (not recorded which). The receptors come from a woman between 25 and 40 years old who had recovered from COVID-19. Each CDR3 is given with its conserved first and last residue. Each record gives: D gene, clone size, J gene, V gene, CDR3 DNA, CDR3 protein. D genes are given only for firm matches. For some rows the clone size is stated as once, few or many, or as a class when expanded; others skip it.

d_call: NA; clone_size: NA; j_call: TRBJ2-7; v_call: TRBV7-3; cdr3_nt: TGTGCCAGCAGCTTAATGGGCGGGAACTACGAGCAGTACTTC; cdr3_aa: CASSLMGGNYEQYF
d_call: TRBD2; clone_size: NA; j_call: TRBJ2-1; v_call: TRBV6-4; cdr3_nt: TGTGCCAGCAGTGAAGAAGGGCGGGAGAGGGATGAGCAGTTCTTC; cdr3_aa: CASSEEGRERDEQFF
d_call: NA; clone_size: once; j_call: TRBJ1-1; v_call: TRBV19; cdr3_nt: TGTGCCAGTAGCTTCAGGGATGCCGGTGAAGCTTTCTTT; cdr3_aa: CASSFRDAGEAFF
d_call: NA; clone_size: NA; j_call: TRBJ2-3; v_call: TRBV6-5; cdr3_nt: TGTGCCAGCAGCCCCAGGGGCCCTCCCACAGATACGCAGTATTTT; cdr3_aa: CASSPRGPPTDTQYF
d_call: TRBD1; clone_size: NA; j_call: TRBJ2-6; v_call: TRBV30; cdr3_nt: TGTGCCTGGAATGTTCCCGGCCGGACAGGGCCCGCTGGGGCCAACGTCCTGACTTTC; cdr3_aa: CAWNVPGRTGPAGANVLTF
d_call: NA; clone_size: NA; j_call: TRBJ2-7; v_call: TRBV2; cdr3_nt: TGTGCCAGCAGTGAAGGGCCCTACGAGCAGTACTTC; cdr3_aa: CASSEGPYEQYF
d_call: TRBD2; clone_size: NA; j_call: TRBJ2-1; v_call: TRBV7-2; cdr3_nt: TGTGCCAGCAGCTTTGCGGGAGGGCCCTACAATGAGCAGTTCTTC; cdr3_aa: CASSFAGGPYNEQFF
d_call: NA; clone_size: NA; j_call: TRBJ2-2; v_call: TRBV21-1; cdr3_nt: TGTGCCAGCAGCATTACCCCTTCAAAAAATTCCCTCCTAAACACCGGGGAGCTGTTTTTT; cdr3_aa: CASSITPSKNSLLNTGELFF
d_call: NA; clone_size: NA; j_call: TRBJ1-1; v_call: TRBV11-3; cdr3_nt: TGTGCCAGCAGCTTAGATCATTCCAGTTTAGGGGGCACTGAAGCTTTCTTT; cdr3_aa: CASSLDHSSLGGTEAFF
d_call: NA; clone_size: NA; j_call: TRBJ1-1; v_call: TRBV9; cdr3_nt: TGTGCCAGCAGCCTGGCGGCAGGGAGGATGAACACTGAAGCTTTCTTT; cdr3_aa: CASSLAAGRMNTEAFF
d_call: NA; clone_size: NA; j_call: TRBJ2-1; v_call: TRBV28; cdr3_nt: TGTGCCAGCAGTTTTGGGGGCCTCAGCTCCTACAATGAGCAGTTCTTC; cdr3_aa: CASSFGGLSSYNEQFF
d_call: TRBD2; clone_size: NA; j_call: TRBJ2-1; v_call: TRBV4-1; cdr3_nt: TGCGCCAGCAGCCAACTATTCGGACTAGCGGGAGGTTGGTCCTACAATGAGCAGTTCTTC; cdr3_aa: CASSQLFGLAGGWSYNEQFF
d_call: TRBD1; clone_size: NA; j_call: TRBJ1-1; v_call: TRBV19; cdr3_nt: TGTGCCAGTAGTAAAAACACAGGGGGCAGGGCAAGAATCTCGGAAGCTTTCTTT; cdr3_aa: CASSKNTGGRARISEAFF
d_call: NA; clone_size: NA; j_call: TRBJ1-3; v_call: TRBV7-9; cdr3_nt: TGTGCCAGCAGCTTGTTGGCAGGGCTTAGCTCTGGAAACACCATATATTTT; cdr3_aa: CASSLLAGLSSGNTIYF
d_call: NA; clone_size: once; j_call: TRBJ1-2; v_call: TRBV10-3; cdr3_nt: TGTGCCATCAGTGATGAACAGCCTTCACGAAGCTACACCTTC; cdr3_aa: CAISDEQPSRSYTF